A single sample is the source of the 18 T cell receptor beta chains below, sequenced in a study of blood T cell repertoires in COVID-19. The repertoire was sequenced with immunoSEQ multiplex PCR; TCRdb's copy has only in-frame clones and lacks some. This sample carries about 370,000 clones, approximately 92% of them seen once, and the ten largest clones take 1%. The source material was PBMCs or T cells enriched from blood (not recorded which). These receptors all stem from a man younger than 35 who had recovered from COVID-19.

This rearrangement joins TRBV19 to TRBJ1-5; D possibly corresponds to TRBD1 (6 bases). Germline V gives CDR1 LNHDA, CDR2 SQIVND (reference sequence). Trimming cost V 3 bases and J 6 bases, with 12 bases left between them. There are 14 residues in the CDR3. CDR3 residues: CASSMTPGAQPQHF. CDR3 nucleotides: TGTGCCAGTAGTATGACCCCAGGGGCTCAGCCCCAGCATTTT.

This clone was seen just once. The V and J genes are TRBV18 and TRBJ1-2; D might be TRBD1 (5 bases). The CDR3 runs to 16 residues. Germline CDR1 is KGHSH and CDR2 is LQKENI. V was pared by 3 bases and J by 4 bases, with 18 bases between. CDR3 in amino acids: CASSPSQGGGTYGYTF. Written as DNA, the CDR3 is TGTGCCAGCTCACCTTCTCAGGGAGGTGGTACCTATGGCTACACCTTC.

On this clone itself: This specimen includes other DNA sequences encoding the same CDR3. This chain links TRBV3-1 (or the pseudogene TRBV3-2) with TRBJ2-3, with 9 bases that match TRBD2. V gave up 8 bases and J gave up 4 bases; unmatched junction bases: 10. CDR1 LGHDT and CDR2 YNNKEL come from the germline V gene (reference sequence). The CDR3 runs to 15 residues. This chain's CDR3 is CASSLGLAGADTQYF. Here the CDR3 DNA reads TGTGCCAGCTCCTTGGGACTAGCTGGAGCAGATACGCAGTATTTT.

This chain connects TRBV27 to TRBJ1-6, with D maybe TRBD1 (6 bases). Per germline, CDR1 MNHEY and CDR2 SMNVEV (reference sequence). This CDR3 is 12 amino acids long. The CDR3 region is CRRGGCISPLHF. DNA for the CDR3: TGTCGAAGGGGGGGTTGTATTTCACCCCTCCACTTT.

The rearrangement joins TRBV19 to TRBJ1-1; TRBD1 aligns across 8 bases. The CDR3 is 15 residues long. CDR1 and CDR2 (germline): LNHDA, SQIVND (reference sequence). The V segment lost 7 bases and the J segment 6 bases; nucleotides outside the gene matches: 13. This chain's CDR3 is CASIRGQGSSSEAFF. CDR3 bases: TGTGCCAGTATCCGTGGACAGGGAAGTTCCTCTGAAGCTTTCTTT.

CDR3 amino acids: CASSFPGVSSPLHF. In nucleotides, the CDR3 is TGTGCCAGCAGTTTCCCGGGGGTATCTTCACCCCTCCACTTT. V and J are TRBV28 and TRBJ1-6; D is perhaps TRBD1 (5 bases). There are 14 residues in the CDR3. From germline, CDR1 is MDHEN and CDR2 SYDVKM. V was clipped by 3 bases and J by 9 bases, with 12 bases between them.

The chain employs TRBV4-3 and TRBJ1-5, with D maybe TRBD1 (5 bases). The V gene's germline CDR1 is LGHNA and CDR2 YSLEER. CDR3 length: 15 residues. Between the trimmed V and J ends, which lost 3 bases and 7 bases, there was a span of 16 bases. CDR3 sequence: CASSQRTGDGQPQHF. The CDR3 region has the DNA TGCGCCAGCAGCCAGAGGACGGGGGATGGCCAGCCCCAGCATTTT.

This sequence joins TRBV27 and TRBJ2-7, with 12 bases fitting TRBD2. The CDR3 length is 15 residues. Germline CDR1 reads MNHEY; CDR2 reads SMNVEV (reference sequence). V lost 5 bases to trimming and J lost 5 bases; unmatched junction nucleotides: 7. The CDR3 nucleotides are TGTGCCAGCAGTCCCTCTAGCGGGAGGGAAGACGAGCAGTACTTC. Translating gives CASSPSSGREDEQYF.

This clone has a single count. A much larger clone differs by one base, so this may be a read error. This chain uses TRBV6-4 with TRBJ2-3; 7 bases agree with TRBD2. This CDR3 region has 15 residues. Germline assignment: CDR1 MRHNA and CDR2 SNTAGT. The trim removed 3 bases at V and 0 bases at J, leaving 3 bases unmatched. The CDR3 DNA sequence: TGTGCCAGCAGTGAGAGTAGCGGGAGCACAGATACGCAGTATTTT. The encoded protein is CASSESSGSTDTQYF.

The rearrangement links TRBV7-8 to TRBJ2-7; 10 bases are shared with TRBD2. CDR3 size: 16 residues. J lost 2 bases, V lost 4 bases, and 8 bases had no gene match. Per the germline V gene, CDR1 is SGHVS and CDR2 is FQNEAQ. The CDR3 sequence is CASSSSGRANPYEQYF. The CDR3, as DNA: TGTGCCAGCAGCTCGAGCGGGAGGGCGAACCCCTACGAGCAGTACTTC.

The CDR3 region is CASRSRSGTGGVETEAFF. Here the CDR3 DNA reads TGTGCCAGCAGAAGTAGGTCCGGGACAGGGGGTGTTGAGACTGAAGCTTTCTTT. This chain links TRBV25-1 with TRBJ1-1; 11 bases match TRBD1. There are 18 residues in the CDR3. The V and J ends lost 6 bases and 5 bases, in that order; junction bases with no gene match: 17. CDR1 is MGHDK, CDR2 SYGVNS, per germline.

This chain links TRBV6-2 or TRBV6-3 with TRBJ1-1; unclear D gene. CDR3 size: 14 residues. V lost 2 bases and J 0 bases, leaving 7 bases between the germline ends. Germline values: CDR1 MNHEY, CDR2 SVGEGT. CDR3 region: CASSYSRVNTEAFF. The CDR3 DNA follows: TGTGCCAGCAGTTACAGTCGAGTGAACACTGAAGCTTTCTTT.

The CDR3 sequence is CASSQDGGAKNIQYF. DNA for the CDR3: TGTGCCAGCAGCCAAGATGGGGGGGCCAAAAACATTCAGTACTTC. V usage is TRBV3-1 (or the pseudogene TRBV3-2) and J usage is TRBJ2-4, with a tentative D call TRBD2 (6 bases). The CDR3 sequence is 15 residues long. The germline gives CDR1 LGHDT, CDR2 YNNKEL (reference sequence). The germline V and J ends were trimmed by 0 bases and 1 base, with 7 bases remaining between them.

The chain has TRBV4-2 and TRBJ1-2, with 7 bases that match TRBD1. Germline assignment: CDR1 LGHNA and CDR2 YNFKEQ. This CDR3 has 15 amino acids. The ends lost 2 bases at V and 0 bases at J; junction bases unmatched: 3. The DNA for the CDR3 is TGTGCCAGCAGCCAACCTGACAGGGCTAACTATGGCTACACCTTC. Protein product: CASSQPDRANYGYTF.

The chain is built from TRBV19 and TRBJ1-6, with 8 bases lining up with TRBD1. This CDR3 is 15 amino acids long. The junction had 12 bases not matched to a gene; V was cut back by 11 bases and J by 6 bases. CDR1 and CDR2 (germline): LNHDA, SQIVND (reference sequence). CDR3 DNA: TGTGCCGGGCAGGACAGGGCGGCCAGTAATTCACCCCTCCACTTT. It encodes CAGQDRAASNSPLHF.

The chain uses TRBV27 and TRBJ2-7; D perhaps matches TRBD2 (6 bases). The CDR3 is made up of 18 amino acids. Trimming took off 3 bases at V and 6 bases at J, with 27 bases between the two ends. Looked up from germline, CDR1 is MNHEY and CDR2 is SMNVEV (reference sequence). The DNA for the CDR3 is TGTGCCAGCAGTTTTTACGACGTGGAGGGAGTCGCCCCCCTCGAGCAGTACTTC. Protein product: CASSFYDVEGVAPLEQYF.

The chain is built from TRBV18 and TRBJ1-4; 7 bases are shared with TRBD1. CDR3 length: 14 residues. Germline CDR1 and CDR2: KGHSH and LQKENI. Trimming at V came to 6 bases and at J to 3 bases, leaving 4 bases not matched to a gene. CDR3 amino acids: CASSNRGSNEKLFF. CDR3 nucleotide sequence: TGTGCCAGCTCGAACAGGGGTTCTAATGAAAAACTGTTTTTT.

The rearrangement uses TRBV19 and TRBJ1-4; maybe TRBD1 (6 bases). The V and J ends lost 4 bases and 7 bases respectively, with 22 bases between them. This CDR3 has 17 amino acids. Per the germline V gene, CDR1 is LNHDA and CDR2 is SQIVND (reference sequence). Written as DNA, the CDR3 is TGTGCCAGTAGTAGGAACCGGGACACTCCTGGAGGTGAAAAACTGTTTTTT. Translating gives CASSRNRDTPGGEKLFF. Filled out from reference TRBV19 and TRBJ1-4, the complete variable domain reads DGGITQSPKYLFRKEGQNVTLSCEQNLNHDAMYWYRQDPGQGLRLIYYSQIVNDFQKGDIAEGYSVSREKKESFPLTVTSAQKNPTAFYLCASSRNRDTPGGEKLFFGSGTQLSVL.